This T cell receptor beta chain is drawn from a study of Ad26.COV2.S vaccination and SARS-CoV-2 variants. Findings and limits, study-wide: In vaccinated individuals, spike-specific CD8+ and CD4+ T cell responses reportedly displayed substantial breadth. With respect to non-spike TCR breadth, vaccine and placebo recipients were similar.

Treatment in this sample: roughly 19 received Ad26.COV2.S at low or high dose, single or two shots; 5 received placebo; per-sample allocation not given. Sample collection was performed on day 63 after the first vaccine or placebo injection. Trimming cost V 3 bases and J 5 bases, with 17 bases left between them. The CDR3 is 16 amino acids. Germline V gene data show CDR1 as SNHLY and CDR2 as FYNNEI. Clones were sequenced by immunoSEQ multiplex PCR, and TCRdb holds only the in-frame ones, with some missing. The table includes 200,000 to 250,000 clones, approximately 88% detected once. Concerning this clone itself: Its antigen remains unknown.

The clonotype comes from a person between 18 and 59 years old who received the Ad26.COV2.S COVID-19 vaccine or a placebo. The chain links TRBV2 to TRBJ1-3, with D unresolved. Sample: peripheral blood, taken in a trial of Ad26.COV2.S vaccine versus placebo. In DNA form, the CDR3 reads TGTGCCAGCAGTGATCGGAGGTCGGGAGGGAGAAACACCATATATTTT. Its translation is CASSDRRSGGRNTIYF.